A selection of T cell receptor beta chains follows, all from one sample in a study of regulatory T cells in long-lasting Graves disease. MiXCR, applied by TCRdb to the multiplex PCR reads, yields one record per CDR3 protein. The data show about 200,000 distinct CDR3 sequences, around 18% seen once. The material was peripheral blood mononuclear cells (PBMCs), obtained at new diagnosis, from a patient treated with antithyroid drugs. Source of these receptors: a female donor with Graves disease. Each CDR3 is given with its conserved first and last residue. The D gene is left open where the match is weak. Not every row has a clone size; where given, it reads once, few, many or a size class.

v_call,j_call,d_call,clone_size,cdr3_nt,cdr3_aa
TRBV5-4,TRBJ2-2,-,many,TGTGCCAGCAGCGCCCCGTCTACCACCGGGGAGCTGTTTTTT,CASSAPSTTGELFF
TRBV12-3/TRBV12-4,TRBJ1-2,TRBD1,many,TGTGCCAGCAGTTTAAACCGGCAGGGGGCTTGGTATGGCTACACCTTC,CASSLNRQGAWYGYTF
TRBV5-4,TRBJ2-5,TRBD2,many,TGTGCCAGCAGCTTTAAGGCGGGAGGAGGGGAGACCCAGTACTTC,CASSFKAGGGETQYF
TRBV6-2/TRBV6-3,TRBJ2-3,TRBD1,many,TGTGCCAGCAGCACTGACAGGGGATTCTTCGATACGCAGTATTTT,CASSTDRGFFDTQYF
TRBV6-5,TRBJ1-2,-,many,TGTGCCAGCAGTTACTCGATTAGGGACCGATATGGCTACACCTTC,CASSYSIRDRYGYTF
TRBV3-1,TRBJ1-2,TRBD1,many,TGTGCCAGCAGCCGAATCGGACAGGGCGCCTATGGCTACACCTTC,CASSRIGQGAYGYTF
TRBV13,TRBJ1-1,-,many,TGTGCCAGCAGCACCCGACAGTACACTGAAGCTTTCTTT,CASSTRQYTEAFF
TRBV28,TRBJ2-2,-,many,TGTGCCAGCAGCCTAGATGAATTCGGGGAGCTGTTTTTT,CASSLDEFGELFF
TRBV30,TRBJ2-6,-,many,TGTGCCTGGAGTGTACCTCTCTCTGGGGCCAACGTCCTGACTTTC,CAWSVPLSGANVLTF
TRBV27,TRBJ1-3,TRBD1,many,TGTGCCAGCAGTTTAGGACAGGGGCCTGGAAACACCATATATTTT,CASSLGQGPGNTIYF
TRBV19,TRBJ2-4,TRBD1,-,TGTGCCAGTAGTCCCAGGGTGAGGACAGGGGCCGGCATTCAGTACTTC,CASSPRVRTGAGIQYF
TRBV7-2,TRBJ1-1,TRBD1,many,TGCGCCAGCAGGGGGGACAGGGGGAACACTGAAGCTTTCTTT,CASRGDRGNTEAFF
TRBV20-1,TRBJ1-2,-,many,TGCAGTGCCTCGGACGGGAACTATGGCTACACCTTC,CSASDGNYGYTF
TRBV19,TRBJ2-2,TRBD2,-,TGTGCCAGTAGGTTTCGCGGGAGGTTAGCCGGGGAGCTGTTTTTT,CASRFRGRLAGELFF
TRBV20-1,TRBJ2-5,TRBD1,-,TGCAGTGCCATGGACAGGGTAAAAGAGACCCAGTACTTC,CSAMDRVKETQYF
TRBV30,TRBJ2-1,TRBD2,many,TGTGCCTGGAGTGTAAGCGGGAGTTTCAATGAGCAGTTCTTC,CAWSVSGSFNEQFF
TRBV7-9,TRBJ2-1,-,-,TGTGCCAGCAGTGAGAGGGAGCCATACAATGAGCAGTTCTTC,CASSEREPYNEQFF
TRBV30,TRBJ1-5,-,many,TGTGCCTGGAGTCTGGGGTTCCAGCCCCAGCATTTT,CAWSLGFQPQHF
TRBV7-9,TRBJ2-2,-,few,TGTGCCAGCAGCCAACCCCCCTCTGGTGACACCGGGGAGCTGTTTTTT,CASSQPPSGDTGELFF
TRBV9,TRBJ2-3,TRBD2,few,TGTGCCAGCAGCGTAGAGGGGACTAGCGGAGATACGCAGTATTTT,CASSVEGTSGDTQYF
TRBV7-9,TRBJ1-1,TRBD1,many,TGTGCCAGCAGCTTAGTCGGGACAGGGGACCACGCTTTCTTT,CASSLVGTGDHAFF
TRBV20-1,TRBJ2-5,-,many,TGCAGTGCTAGAAAGGACAGAATAGGGGAGACCCAGTACTTC,CSARKDRIGETQYF
TRBV11-2,TRBJ2-1,-,many,TGTGCCAGCAGCTTAGCGCGGGTTTCCCTCTACAATGAGCAGTTCTTC,CASSLARVSLYNEQFF
TRBV7-9,TRBJ2-1,-,many,TGTGCCAGCAGCTTAGTGCCGAGGGATGAGCAGTTCTTC,CASSLVPRDEQFF
TRBV25-1,TRBJ1-4,-,-,TGTGCCAGCAGTGAAGAACACGGGACGTGGAATGAAAAACTGTTTTTT,CASSEEHGTWNEKLFF
TRBV6-5,TRBJ1-2,TRBD1,many,TGTGCCAGCAGCTACTCAACACCGGGACAGGGCAGGGGCTACACCTTC,CASSYSTPGQGRGYTF
TRBV5-8,TRBJ2-2,-,few,TGTGCCAGCAGCCCCTTCGGAACGAACACCGGGGAGCTGTTTTTT,CASSPFGTNTGELFF
TRBV6-4,TRBJ1-2,TRBD1,many,TGTGCCAGCAGTGACACGGCAGGGGGGAGCTATGGCTACACCTTC,CASSDTAGGSYGYTF
TRBV7-9,TRBJ1-1,-,few,TGTGCCAGCAGCCCTGAAAGGTCCACTGAAGCTTTCTTT,CASSPERSTEAFF
TRBV24-1,TRBJ2-2,TRBD1,few,TGTGCCACCAGAACAGGGGGCGCTGGGGCCGGGGAGCTGTTTTTT,CATRTGGAGAGELFF
TRBV12-3/TRBV12-4,TRBJ1-5,TRBD1,many,TGTGCCAGCAGGGACAGGACGAATCAGCCCCAGCATTTT,CASRDRTNQPQHF
TRBV30,TRBJ1-2,TRBD1,many,TGTGCCTGGAGTGTGGGGACAGGGGGTCGGGGCTACACCTTC,CAWSVGTGGRGYTF
TRBV18,TRBJ1-1,-,many,TGTGCCAGCTCACCACTAAGTGGGATCTTCTTGTTGTACACTGAAGCTTTCTTT,CASSPLSGIFLLYTEAFF
TRBV20-1,TRBJ2-7,-,many,TGCAGTGCTAGACCCCCGGTCGGACTCCTCTACGAGCAGTACTTC,CSARPPVGLLYEQYF
TRBV3-2,TRBJ1-1,-,-,TGTGCCAGCAGCCAAGATTGGTGGACGGGGAACACTGAAGCTTTCTTT,CASSQDWWTGNTEAFF
TRBV20-1,TRBJ2-4,-,-,TGCAGTGCTAGGGAGAGTTGGGGGAGCGGGTCCAAAAACATTCAGTACTTC,CSARESWGSGSKNIQYF
TRBV2,TRBJ2-1,TRBD2,many,TGTGCCAGAACGACCGGGACTAGCGGGAGGACCGTTTACAATGAGCAGTTCTTC,CARTTGTSGRTVYNEQFF
TRBV20-1,TRBJ1-5,-,many,TGCAGCGCACTGGTGGGGGCTCAGGGCAATCAGCCCCAGCATTTT,CSALVGAQGNQPQHF
TRBV2,TRBJ1-1,TRBD1,-,TGTGCCAGCAGTGAGAGGACAGGGGGCGGAACTGAAGCTTTCTTT,CASSERTGGGTEAFF
TRBV10-3,TRBJ2-7,-,many,TGTGCCATCAGTGAGTCGGCGGGACTCACGACCTACGAGCAGTACTTC,CAISESAGLTTYEQYF
TRBV30,TRBJ1-2,TRBD1,few,TGTGCCGGCCCGGGACAGGCAAACTATGGCTACACCTTC,CAGPGQANYGYTF
TRBV2,TRBJ2-3,-,-,TGTGCCAGCAGGGGAGGGGGGAGCTTAGGCACAGATACGCAGTATTTT,CASRGGGSLGTDTQYF
TRBV19,TRBJ2-3,-,few,TGTGCCAGTAGTCGAAGAGATACGCAGTATTTT,CASSRRDTQYF
TRBV3-1,TRBJ1-1,-,-,TGTGCCAGCAGTGAGTCGGGAGGGGTGAACACTGAAGCTCTCTTT,CASSESGGVNTEALF
TRBV29-1,TRBJ1-1,-,many,TGCAGCGCTGCCGGACAGTTGAACACTGAAGCTTTCTTT,CSAAGQLNTEAFF
TRBV30,TRBJ1-1,-,many,TGTGCCTGGAGTGCAGGACCGGTGAACACTGAAGCTTTCTTT,CAWSAGPVNTEAFF
TRBV7-7,TRBJ2-7,-,many,TGTGCTAGCAGCTTAGGGCCCTACACCTACGAGCAGTACTTC,CASSLGPYTYEQYF
TRBV19,TRBJ1-5,TRBD1,few,TGTGCCAGTAGCCTCGACAGGGGTCGGGTGGATAGCAATCAGCCCCAGCATTTT,CASSLDRGRVDSNQPQHF
TRBV7-8,TRBJ2-6,-,many,TGTGCCAGCAGCTTAAGGGCAGGGGCTCGCTCTGGGGCCAACGTCCTGACTTTC,CASSLRAGARSGANVLTF
TRBV28,TRBJ2-2,-,many,TGTGCCAGCAGGAATGGAGGGGTGATGAGTAGCACCGGGGAGCTGTTTTTT,CASRNGGVMSSTGELFF
TRBV30,TRBJ2-7,-,many,TGTGCCTGGAGTGAGGTGGACCCCACATACGAGCAGTACTTC,CAWSEVDPTYEQYF
TRBV6-2/TRBV6-3,TRBJ2-5,-,many,TGTGCCACCAGAGATACCGTTCAACAGACCCAGTACTTC,CATRDTVQQTQYF
TRBV12-3/TRBV12-4,TRBJ1-3,TRBD1,-,TGTGCCAGCAAGACAGGGTCCCCAAATTCTGGAAACACCATATATTTT,CASKTGSPNSGNTIYF